The T cell receptor (beta chain) described here comes from a study of blood T cell repertoires in COVID-19. This clone was detected only once. Assay: immunoSEQ multiplex PCR; the TCRdb copy retains only in-frame clones and omits some. The table includes some 260,000 clones, roughly 80% detected once. The CDR3 has 15 amino acids. CDR1 and CDR2 from the germline V gene are KGHDR and SFDVKD. V lost 2 bases and J lost 8, with 14 bases in between. The V and J genes are TRBV24-1 and TRBJ1-4, with D possibly TRBD1 on 5 matching bases. Sequences were obtained from peripheral blood. This TCR was sampled from a man older than 75 with acute or convalescent COVID-19. CDR3 loop: CATSDWSGGKEKLFF. CDR3 bases: TGTGCCACCAGTGATTGGAGCGGGGGGAAAGAAAAACTGTTTTTT.